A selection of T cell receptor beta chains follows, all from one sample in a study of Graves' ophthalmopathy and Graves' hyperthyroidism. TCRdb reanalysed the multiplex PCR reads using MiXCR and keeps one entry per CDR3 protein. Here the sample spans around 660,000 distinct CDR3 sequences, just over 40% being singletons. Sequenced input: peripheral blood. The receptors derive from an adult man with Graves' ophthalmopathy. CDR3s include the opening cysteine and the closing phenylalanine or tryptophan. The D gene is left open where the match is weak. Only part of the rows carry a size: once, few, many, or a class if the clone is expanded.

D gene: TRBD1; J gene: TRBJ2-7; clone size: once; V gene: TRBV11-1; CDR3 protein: CASGAQGDEQYF; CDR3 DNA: TGTGCCAGCGGCGCCCAGGGGGACGAGCAGTACTTC
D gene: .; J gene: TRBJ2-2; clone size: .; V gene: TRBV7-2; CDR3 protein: CASSSTITGELFF; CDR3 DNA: TGTGCCAGCAGCTCGACAATCACCGGGGAGCTGTTTTTT
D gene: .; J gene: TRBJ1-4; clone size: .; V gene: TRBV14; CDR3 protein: CASSPRTPYEKLFF; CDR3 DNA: TGTGCCAGCAGTCCTCGGACCCCTTATGAAAAACTGTTTTTT
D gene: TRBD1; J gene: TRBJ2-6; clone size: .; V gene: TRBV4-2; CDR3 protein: CASSQDRVTGANVLTF; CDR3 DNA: TGTGCCAGCAGCCAGGACAGGGTGACTGGGGCCAACGTCCTGACTTTC
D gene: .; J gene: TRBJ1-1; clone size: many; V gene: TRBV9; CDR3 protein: CASSLFGTSNTEAFF; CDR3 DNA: TGTGCCAGCAGCCTCTTCGGGACATCGAACACTGAAGCTTTCTTT
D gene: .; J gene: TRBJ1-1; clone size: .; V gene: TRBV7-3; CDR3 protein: CASSQNFRHRSFF; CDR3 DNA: TGTGCCAGCAGCCAGAACTTCCGGCACAGATCTTTCTTT
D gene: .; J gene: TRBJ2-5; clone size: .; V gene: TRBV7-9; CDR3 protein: CASSEGGPQETQYF; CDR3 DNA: TGTGCCAGCAGCGAGGGGGGGCCTCAAGAGACCCAGTACTTC
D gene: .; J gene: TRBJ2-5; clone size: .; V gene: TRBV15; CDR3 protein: CATSSAEETQYF; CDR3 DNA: TGTGCCACCAGCAGTGCGGAGGAGACCCAGTACTTC
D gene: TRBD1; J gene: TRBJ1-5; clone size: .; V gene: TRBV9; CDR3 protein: CASSVVPGQGGQPQHF; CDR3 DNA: TGTGCCAGCAGCGTGGTGCCGGGACAGGGAGGCCAGCCCCAGCATTTT
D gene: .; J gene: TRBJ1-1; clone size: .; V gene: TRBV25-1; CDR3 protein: CATPPRVEAFF; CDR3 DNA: TGTGCTACACCCCCGAGGGTTGAAGCTTTCTTT
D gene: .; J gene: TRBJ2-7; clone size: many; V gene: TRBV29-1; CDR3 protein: CSVVPGVGYYEQYF; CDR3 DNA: TGCAGCGTTGTACCCGGAGTCGGTTACTACGAGCAGTACTTC
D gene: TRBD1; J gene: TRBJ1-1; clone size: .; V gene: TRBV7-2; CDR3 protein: CASSLVGTGRTFF; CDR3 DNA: TGTGCCAGCAGCTTAGTGGGGACAGGGAGGACTTTCTTT
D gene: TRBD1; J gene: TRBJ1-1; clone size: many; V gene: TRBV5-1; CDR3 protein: CASSLQWGQMNTEAFF; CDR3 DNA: TGCGCCAGCAGCCTGCAGTGGGGACAGATGAACACTGAAGCTTTCTTT
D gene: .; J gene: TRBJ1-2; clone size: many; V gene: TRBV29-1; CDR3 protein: CSVLNSKSGYGYTF; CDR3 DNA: TGCAGCGTCCTCAATTCCAAGAGTGGGTATGGCTACACCTTC
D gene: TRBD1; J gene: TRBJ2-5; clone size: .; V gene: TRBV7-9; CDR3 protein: CASSMGQGAGGETQHF; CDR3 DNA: TGTGCCAGCAGTATGGGACAGGGGGCAGGAGGGGAGACCCAGCACTTC
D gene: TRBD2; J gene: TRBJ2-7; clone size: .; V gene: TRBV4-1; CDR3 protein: CASSQGTSGAIYEQYF; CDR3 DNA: TGCGCCAGCAGCCAAGGGACTAGCGGGGCCATCTACGAGCAGTACTTC
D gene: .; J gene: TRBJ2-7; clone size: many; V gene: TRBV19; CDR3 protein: CASKPSGSPYEQYF; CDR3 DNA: TGTGCCAGTAAACCGTCGGGCAGCCCCTACGAGCAGTACTTC
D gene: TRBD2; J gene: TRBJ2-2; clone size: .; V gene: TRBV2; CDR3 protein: CASSEAAGLWELFF; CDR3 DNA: TGTGCCAGCAGTGAAGCAGCGGGATTGTGGGAGCTGTTTTTT
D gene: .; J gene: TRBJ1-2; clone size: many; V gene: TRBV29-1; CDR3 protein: CSVDGYTF; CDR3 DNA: TGCAGCGTTGATGGCTACACCTTC
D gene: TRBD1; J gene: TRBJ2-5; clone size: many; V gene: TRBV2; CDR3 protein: CASGGQIQETQYF; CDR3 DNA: TGTGCCAGCGGGGGACAGATCCAAGAGACCCAGTACTTC
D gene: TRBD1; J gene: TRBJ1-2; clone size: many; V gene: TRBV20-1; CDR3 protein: CSATDRGWGYTF; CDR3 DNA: TGCAGTGCAACTGACAGGGGATGGGGCTACACCTTC
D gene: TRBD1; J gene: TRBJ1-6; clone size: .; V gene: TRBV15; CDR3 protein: CATSRGGTGETPLHF; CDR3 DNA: TGTGCCACCAGTAGAGGTGGGACAGGGGAAACTCCCCTCCACTTT
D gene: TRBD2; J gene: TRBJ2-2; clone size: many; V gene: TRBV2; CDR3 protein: CASSPGTSAGGELFF; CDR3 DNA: TGTGCCAGCAGTCCTGGGACTAGCGCTGGCGGGGAGCTGTTTTTT
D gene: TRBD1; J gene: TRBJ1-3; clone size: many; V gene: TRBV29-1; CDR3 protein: CSVEEFDRGHGNTIYF; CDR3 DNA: TGCAGCGTTGAAGAGTTCGACAGGGGGCACGGAAACACCATATATTTT
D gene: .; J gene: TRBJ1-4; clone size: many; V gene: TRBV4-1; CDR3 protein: CASSQEDEAANEKLFF; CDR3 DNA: TGCGCCAGCAGCCAAGAGGACGAGGCGGCTAATGAAAAACTGTTTTTT
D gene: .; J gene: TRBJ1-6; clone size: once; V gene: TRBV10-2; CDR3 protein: CASRAGTDPNSPLHF; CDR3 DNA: TGCGCCAGCAGAGCCGGGACGGATCCCAATTCACCCCTCCACTTT
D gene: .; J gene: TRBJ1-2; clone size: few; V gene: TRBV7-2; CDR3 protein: CASSLERVNYGYTF; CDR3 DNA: TGTGCCAGCAGCTTAGAACGGGTAAACTATGGCTACACCTTC
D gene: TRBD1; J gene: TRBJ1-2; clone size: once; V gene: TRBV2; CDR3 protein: CASRRDRGHDGYTF; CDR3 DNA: TGTGCCAGCAGGCGGGACAGGGGGCACGATGGCTACACCTTC
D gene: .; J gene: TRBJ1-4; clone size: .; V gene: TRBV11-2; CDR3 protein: CASSQGAEFLGEKLFF; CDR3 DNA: TGTGCCAGCAGCCAAGGGGCAGAATTTCTTGGTGAAAAACTGTTTTTT
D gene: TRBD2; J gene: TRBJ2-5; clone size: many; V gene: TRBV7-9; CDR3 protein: CASSLTSGGQETQYF; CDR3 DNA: TGTGCCAGCAGCTTGACTAGCGGGGGCCAAGAGACCCAGTACTTC
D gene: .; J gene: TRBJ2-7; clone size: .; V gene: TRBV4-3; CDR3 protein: CASSQEFQGWYEQYF; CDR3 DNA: TGCGCCAGCAGCCAAGAGTTTCAGGGATGGTACGAGCAGTACTTC
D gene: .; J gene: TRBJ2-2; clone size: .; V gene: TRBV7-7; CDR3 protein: CASSSGGANTGELFF; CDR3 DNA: TGTGCTAGCAGCTCAGGCGGGGCCAACACCGGGGAGCTGTTTTTT
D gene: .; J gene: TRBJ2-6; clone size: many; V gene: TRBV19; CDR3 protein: CASSIRPAGANVLTF; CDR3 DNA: TGTGCCAGTAGTATTCGCCCAGCTGGGGCCAACGTCCTGACTTTC
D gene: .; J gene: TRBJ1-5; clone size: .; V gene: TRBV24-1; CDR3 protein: CASSPIQVGPINQPQHF; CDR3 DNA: TGTGCCAGCAGTCCCATCCAGGTAGGGCCGATCAATCAGCCCCAGCATTTT
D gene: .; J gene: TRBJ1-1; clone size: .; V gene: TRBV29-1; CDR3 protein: CSRGGWGANTEAFF; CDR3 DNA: TGCAGCCGCGGGGGGTGGGGGGCGAACACTGAAGCTTTCTTT
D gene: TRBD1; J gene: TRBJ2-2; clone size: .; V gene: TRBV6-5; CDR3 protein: CASRQGEFGGELFF; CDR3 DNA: TGTGCCAGCAGACAGGGGGAATTTGGCGGGGAGCTGTTTTTT
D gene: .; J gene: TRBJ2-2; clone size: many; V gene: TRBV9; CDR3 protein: CASSVSNTGELFF; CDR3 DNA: TGTGCCAGCAGCGTATCGAACACCGGGGAGCTGTTTTTT
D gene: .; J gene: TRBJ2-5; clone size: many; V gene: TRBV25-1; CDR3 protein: CASSEYGKGKETQYF; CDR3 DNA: TGTGCCAGCAGTGAATATGGAAAGGGAAAAGAGACCCAGTACTTC
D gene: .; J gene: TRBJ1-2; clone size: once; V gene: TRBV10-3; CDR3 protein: CASSTSRGGGAFYGYTF; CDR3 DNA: TGTGCCAGCAGTACCTCTAGGGGCGGGGGCGCCTTCTATGGCTACACCTTC
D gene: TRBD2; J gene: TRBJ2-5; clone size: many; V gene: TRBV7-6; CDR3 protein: CASSPLGRGGQETQYF; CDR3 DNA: TGTGCCAGCAGCCCCCTAGGTCGCGGGGGACAAGAGACCCAGTACTTC
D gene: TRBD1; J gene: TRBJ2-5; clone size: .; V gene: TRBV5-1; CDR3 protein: CASRQGTGNQPQYF; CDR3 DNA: TGCGCCAGCAGACAGGGGACAGGCAATCAGCCCCAGTACTTC
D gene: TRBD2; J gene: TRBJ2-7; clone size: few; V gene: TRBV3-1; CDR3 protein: CASTPHSGSFAEQYF; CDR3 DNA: TGTGCCAGCACCCCACATAGCGGGAGTTTCGCCGAGCAGTACTTC
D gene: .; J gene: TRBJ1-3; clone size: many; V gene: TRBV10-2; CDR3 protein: CASSRGSGSGNTIYF; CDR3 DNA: TGCGCCAGCAGTCGGGGCTCCGGCTCTGGAAACACCATATATTTT
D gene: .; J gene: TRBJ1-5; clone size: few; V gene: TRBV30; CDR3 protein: CAWSGGLNQPQHF; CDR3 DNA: TGTGCCTGGAGTGGAGGTCTGAATCAGCCCCAGCATTTT
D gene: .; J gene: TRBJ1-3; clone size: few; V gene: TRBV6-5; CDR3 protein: CASSYSNQPSSGNTIYF; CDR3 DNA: TGTGCCAGCAGTTACTCGAACCAACCGAGCTCTGGAAACACCATATATTTT
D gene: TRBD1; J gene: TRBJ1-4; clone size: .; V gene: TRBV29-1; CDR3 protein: CSVADRGHGEKLFF; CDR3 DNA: TGCAGCGTTGCCGACAGGGGGCATGGTGAAAAACTGTTTTTT
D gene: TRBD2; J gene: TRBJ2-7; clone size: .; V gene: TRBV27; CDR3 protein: CASSLGGSVSYEQYF; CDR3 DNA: TGTGCCAGCAGTTTAGGCGGGAGCGTTTCCTACGAGCAGTACTTC
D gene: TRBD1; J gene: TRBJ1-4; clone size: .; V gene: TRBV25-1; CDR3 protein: CASSERGTGWDEKLFF; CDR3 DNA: TGTGCCAGCAGTGAACGGGGGACAGGCTGGGATGAAAAACTGTTTTTT
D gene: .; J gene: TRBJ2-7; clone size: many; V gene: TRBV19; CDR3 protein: CASSRGGRAYEQYF; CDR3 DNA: TGTGCCAGTAGTAGGGGAGGCCGGGCCTACGAGCAGTACTTC
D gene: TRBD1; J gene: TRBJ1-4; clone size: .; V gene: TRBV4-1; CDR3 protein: CASSQEAGAGGNEKLFF; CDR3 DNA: TGCGCCAGCAGCCAAGAGGCGGGGGCAGGGGGCAATGAAAAACTGTTTTTT